A single T cell receptor beta chain is shown here with its context. Its antigen is currently unknown. These data are taken from a study of CD8+ T cells in alopecia areata. After isolation, RNA underwent reverse transcription to generate cDNA as the sequencing template. The repertoire was sequenced with immunoSEQ multiplex PCR; TCRdb's copy has only in-frame clones and lacks some. The sample comprises 150,000 to 200,000 clones, over 50% of which are singletons, and about 15% rests with the top ten. The CDR3 is made up of 15 amino acids. CDR1 and CDR2 (germline): SQVTM, ANQGSEA. The V and J ends lost 4 bases and 0 bases respectively, with 10 bases between them. Whole-study findings and limits: The study found higher clonality in lesional than normal scalp, especially in alopecia totalis/universalis.

The source is a human donor with alopecia areata. Sequences were derived from CD4+ T cells sorted from blood, sampled at week 0. The genes are TRBV29-1 and TRBJ1-6; D remains unclear. The CDR3 DNA reads TGCAGCGTTGTCGTCGGGAGCTCCTATAATTCACCCCTCCACTTT. Its protein is CSVVVGSSYNSPLHF.